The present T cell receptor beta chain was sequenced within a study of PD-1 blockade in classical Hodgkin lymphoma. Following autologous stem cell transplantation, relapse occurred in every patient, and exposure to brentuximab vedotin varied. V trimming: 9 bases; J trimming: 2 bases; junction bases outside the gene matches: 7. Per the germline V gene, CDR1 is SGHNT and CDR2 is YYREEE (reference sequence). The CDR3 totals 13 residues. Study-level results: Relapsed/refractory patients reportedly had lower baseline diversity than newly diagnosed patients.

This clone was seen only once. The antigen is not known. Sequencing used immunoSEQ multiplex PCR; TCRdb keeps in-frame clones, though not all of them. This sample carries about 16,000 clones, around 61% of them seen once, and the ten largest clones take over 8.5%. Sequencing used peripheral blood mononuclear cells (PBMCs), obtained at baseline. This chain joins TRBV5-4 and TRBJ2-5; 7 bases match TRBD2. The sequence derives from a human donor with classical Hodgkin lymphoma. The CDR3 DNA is TGTGCCATAGCATATAGCGGGCAAGAGACCCAGTACTTC. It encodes CAIAYSGQETQYF.